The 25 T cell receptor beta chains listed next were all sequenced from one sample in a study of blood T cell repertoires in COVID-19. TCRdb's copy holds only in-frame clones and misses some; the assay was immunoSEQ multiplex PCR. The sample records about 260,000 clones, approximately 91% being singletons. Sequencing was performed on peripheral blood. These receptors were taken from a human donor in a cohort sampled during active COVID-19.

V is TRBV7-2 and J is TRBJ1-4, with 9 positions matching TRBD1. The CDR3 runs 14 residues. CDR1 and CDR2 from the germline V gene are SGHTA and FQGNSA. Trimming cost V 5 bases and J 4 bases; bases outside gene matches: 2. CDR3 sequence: CASSLDRGNEKLFF. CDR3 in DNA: TGTGCCAGCAGCCTGGACAGGGGTAATGAAAAACTGTTTTTT.

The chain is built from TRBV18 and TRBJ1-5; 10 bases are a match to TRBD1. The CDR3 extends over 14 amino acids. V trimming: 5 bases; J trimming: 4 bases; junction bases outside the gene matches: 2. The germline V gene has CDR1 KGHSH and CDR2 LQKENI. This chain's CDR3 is CASSTDRGNQPQHF. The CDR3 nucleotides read TGTGCCAGCTCAACGGACAGGGGGAATCAGCCCCAGCATTTT.

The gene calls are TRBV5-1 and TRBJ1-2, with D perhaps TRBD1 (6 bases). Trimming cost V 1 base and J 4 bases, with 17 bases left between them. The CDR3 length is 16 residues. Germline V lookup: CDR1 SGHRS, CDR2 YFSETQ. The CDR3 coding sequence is TGCGCCAGCAGCTTGTATCCAGATACAGGGTCCTATGGCTACACCTTC. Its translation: CASSLYPDTGSYGYTF.

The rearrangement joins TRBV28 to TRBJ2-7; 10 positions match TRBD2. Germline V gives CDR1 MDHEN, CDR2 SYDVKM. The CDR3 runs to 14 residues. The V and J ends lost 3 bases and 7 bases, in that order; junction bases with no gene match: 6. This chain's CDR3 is CASSFLAGVVEQYF. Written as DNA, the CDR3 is TGTGCCAGCAGTTTCCTAGCGGGAGTGGTTGAGCAGTACTTC.

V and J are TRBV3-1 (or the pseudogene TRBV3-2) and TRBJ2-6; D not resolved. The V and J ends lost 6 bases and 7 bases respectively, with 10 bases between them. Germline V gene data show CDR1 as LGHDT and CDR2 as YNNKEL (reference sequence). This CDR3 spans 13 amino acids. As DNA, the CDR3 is TGTGCCAGCAGGCCTCTAGGAGCCAACGTCCTGACTTTC. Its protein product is CASRPLGANVLTF.

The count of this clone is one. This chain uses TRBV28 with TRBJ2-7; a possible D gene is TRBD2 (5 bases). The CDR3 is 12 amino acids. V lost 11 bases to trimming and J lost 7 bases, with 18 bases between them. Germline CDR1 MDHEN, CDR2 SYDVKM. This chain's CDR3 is CALGTATGEQYF. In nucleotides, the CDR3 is TGTGCCTTGGGTACAGCAACGGGGGAGCAGTACTTC.

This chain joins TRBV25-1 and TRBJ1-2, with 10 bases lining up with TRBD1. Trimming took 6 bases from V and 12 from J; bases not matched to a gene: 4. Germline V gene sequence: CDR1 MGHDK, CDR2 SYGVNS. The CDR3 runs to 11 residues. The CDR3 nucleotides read TGTGCCAGCAGGGGACAGGGGTTCCACACCTTC. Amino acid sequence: CASRGQGFHTF.

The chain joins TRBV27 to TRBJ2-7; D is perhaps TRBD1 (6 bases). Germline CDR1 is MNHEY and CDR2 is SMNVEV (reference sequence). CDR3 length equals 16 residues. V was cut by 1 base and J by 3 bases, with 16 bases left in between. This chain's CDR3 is CASSLYGQGQGYEQYF. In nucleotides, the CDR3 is TGTGCCAGCAGTTTATATGGTCAGGGGCAAGGCTACGAGCAGTACTTC.

The CDR3: CASSVEGLAVGGNEQFF. The CDR3 DNA reads TGTGCCAGCAGCGTAGAGGGACTAGCGGTAGGAGGGAATGAGCAGTTCTTC. This chain joins TRBV9 and TRBJ2-1; TRBD2 matches at 11 bases. CDR3 length: 17 residues. Losses at the gene ends were 0 bases for V and 7 bases for J; bases not matched to a gene: 9. CDR1 and CDR2 from the germline V gene are SGDLS and YYNGEE.

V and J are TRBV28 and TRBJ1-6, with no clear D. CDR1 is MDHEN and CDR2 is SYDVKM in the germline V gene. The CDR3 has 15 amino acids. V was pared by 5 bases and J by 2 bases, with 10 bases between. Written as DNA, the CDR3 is TGTGCCAGCAGTCCCGACGCGGCCTATAATTCACCCCTCCACTTT. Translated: CASSPDAAYNSPLHF.

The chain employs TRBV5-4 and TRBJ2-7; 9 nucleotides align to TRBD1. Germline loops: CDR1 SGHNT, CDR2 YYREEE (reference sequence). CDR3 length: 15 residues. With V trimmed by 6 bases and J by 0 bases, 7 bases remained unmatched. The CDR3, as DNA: TGTGCCAGCAAGGGGGGACAGGGAAGCTCCTACGAGCAGTACTTC. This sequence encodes CASKGGQGSSYEQYF.

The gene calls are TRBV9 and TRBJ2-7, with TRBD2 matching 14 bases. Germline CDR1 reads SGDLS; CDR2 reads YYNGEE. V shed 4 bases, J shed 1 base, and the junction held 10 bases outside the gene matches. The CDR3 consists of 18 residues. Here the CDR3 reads CASSPRLAGGGLSYEQYF. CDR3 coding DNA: TGTGCCAGCAGCCCCCGACTAGCGGGAGGGGGCCTATCCTACGAGCAGTACTTC. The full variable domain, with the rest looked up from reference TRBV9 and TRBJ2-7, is DSGVTQTPKHLITATGQRVTLRCSPRSGDLSVYWYQQSLDQGLQFLIQYYNGEERAKGNILERFSAQQFPDLHSELNLSSLELGDSALYFCASSPRLAGGGLSYEQYFGPGTRLTVT.

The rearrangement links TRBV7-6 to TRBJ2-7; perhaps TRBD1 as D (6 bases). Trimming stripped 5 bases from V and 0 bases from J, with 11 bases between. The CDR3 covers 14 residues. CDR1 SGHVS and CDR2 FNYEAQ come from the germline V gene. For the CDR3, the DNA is TGTGCCAGCAGCGCCCCGGGACACTCCTACGAGCAGTACTTC. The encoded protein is CASSAPGHSYEQYF.

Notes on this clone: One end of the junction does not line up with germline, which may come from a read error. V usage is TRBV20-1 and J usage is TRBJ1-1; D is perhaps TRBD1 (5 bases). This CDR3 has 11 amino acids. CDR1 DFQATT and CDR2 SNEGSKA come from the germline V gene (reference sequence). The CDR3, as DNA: TGCAGTGCTAGAGTGTGGGGGGACCGGGCTTTT. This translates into CSARVWGDRAF.

The CDR3 here is CASSIWTSGSTGELFF. The CDR3 DNA follows: TGTGCCAGCAGCATTTGGACTAGCGGGAGCACCGGGGAGCTGTTTTTT. V usage is TRBV7-8 and J usage is TRBJ2-2, with TRBD2 matching 13 bases. This CDR3 spans 16 amino acids. Unmatched junction bases numbered 4, after V lost 5 bases and J lost 4 bases. Germline values: CDR1 SGHVS, CDR2 FQNEAQ.

This chain's CDR3 is CASSKGGSSYGYTF. For the CDR3, the DNA is TGTGCCAGCAGCAAAGGAGGCAGTTCTTATGGCTACACCTTC. The V and J genes are TRBV21-1 and TRBJ1-2. TRBV21-1 is listed as a pseudogene. CDR3 size: 14 residues.

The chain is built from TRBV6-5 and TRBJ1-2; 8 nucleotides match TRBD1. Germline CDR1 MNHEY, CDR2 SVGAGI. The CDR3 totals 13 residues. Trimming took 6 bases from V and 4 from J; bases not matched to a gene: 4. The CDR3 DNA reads TGTGCCAGCAGAGTTGACAGGGGCTATGGCTACACCTTC. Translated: CASRVDRGYGYTF.

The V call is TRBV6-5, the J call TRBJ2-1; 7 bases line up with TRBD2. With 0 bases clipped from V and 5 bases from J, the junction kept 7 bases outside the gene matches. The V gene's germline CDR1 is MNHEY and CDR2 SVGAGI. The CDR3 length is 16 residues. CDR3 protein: CASSYSTTGGDNEQFF. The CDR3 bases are TGTGCCAGCAGTTACTCGACAACGGGGGGAGACAATGAGCAGTTCTTC.

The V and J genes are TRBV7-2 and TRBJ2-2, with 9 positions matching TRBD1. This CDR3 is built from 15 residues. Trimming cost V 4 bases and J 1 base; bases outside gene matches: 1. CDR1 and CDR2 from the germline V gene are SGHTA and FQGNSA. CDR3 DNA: TGTGCCAGCAGCTCGGGACAGGGGAACACCGGGGAGCTGTTTTTT. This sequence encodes CASSSGQGNTGELFF.

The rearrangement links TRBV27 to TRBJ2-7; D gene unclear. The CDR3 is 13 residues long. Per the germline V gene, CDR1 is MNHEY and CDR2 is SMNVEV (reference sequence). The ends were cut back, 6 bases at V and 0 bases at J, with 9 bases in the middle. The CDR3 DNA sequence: TGTGCCAGCAGCCGCGCGCGCTCCTACGAGCAGTACTTC. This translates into CASSRARSYEQYF.

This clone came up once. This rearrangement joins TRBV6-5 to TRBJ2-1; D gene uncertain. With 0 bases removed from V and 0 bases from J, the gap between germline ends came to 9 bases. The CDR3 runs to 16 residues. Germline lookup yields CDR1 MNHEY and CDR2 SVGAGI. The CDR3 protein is CASSYSLRNSYNEQFF. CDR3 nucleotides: TGTGCCAGCAGTTACTCGCTGCGGAACTCCTACAATGAGCAGTTCTTC.

The DNA for the CDR3 is TGTGCCAGCAGCCGCGATACAGGGGGGGACTCTGGAAACACCATATATTTT. This gives the protein CASSRDTGGDSGNTIYF. The chain couples TRBV4-2 to TRBJ1-3, with 8 bases aligning to TRBD1. The CDR3 contains 17 residues. V dropped 4 bases and J dropped 0; count of bases not matched to a gene: 8. The germline V gene encodes CDR1 LGHNA and CDR2 YNFKEQ.

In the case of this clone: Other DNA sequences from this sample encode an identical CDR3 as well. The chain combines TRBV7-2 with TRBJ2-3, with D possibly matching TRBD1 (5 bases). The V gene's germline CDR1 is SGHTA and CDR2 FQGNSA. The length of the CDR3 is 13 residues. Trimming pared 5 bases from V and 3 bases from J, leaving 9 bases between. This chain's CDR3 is CASSLGLTDTQYF. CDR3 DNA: TGTGCCAGCAGCCTGGGGCTTACAGATACGCAGTATTTT. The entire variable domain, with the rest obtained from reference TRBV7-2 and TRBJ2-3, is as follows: GAGVSQSPSNKVTEKGKDVELRCDPISGHTALYWYRQSLGQGLEFLIYFQGNSAPDKSGLPSDRFSAERTGGSVSTLTIQRTQQEDSAVYLCASSLGLTDTQYFGPGTRLTVL.

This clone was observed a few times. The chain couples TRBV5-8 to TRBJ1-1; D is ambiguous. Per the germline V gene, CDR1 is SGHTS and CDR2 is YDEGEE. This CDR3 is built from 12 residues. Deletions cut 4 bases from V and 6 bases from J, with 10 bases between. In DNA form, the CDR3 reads TGTGCCAGCAGCCGGAAGGAGGCTGAAGCTTTCTTT. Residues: CASSRKEAEAFF.

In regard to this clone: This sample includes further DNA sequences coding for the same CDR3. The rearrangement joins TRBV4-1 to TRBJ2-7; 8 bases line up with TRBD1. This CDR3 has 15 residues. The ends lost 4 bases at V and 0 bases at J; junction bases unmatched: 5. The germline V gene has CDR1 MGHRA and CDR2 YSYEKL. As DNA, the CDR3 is TGCGCCAGCAGCCCTCGACAGGGGTCCTCCTACGAGCAGTACTTC. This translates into CASSPRQGSSYEQYF.